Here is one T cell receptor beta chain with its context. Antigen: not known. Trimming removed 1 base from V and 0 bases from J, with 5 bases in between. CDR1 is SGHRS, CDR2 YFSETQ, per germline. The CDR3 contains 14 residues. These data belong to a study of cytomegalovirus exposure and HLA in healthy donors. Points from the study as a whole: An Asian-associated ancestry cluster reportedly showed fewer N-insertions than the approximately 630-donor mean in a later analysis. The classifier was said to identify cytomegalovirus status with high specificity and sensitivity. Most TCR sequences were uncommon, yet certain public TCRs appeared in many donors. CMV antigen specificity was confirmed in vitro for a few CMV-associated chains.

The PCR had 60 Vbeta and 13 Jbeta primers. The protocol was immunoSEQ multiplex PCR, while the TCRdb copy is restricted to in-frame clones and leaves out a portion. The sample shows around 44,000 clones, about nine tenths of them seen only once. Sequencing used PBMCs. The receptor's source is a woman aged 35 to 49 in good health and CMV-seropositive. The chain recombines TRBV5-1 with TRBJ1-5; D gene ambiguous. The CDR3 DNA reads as TGCGCCAGCAGCTTGTCCGGTAGCAATCAGCCCCAGCATTTT. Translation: CASSLSGSNQPQHF. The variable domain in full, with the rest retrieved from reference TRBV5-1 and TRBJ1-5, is KAGVTQTPRYLIKTRGQQVTLSCSPISGHRSVSWYQQTPGQGLQFLFEYFSETQRNKGNFPGRFSGRQFSNSRSEMNVSTLELGDSALYLCASSLSGSNQPQHFGDGTRLSIL.